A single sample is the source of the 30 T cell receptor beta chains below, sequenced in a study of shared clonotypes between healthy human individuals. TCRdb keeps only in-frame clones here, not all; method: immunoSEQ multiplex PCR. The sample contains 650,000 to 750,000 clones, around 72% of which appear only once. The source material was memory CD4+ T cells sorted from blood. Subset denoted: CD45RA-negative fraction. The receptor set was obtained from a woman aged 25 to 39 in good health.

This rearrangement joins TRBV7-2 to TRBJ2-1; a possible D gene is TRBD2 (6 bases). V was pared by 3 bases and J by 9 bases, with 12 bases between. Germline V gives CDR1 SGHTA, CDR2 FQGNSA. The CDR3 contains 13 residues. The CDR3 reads CASSFSGSVEQFF. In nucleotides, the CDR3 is TGTGCCAGCAGCTTCTCCGGGAGTGTTGAGCAGTTCTTC.

The CDR3 DNA sequence: TGTGCCAGTACTCAGGACAGAACCGCAACTAATGAAAAACTGTTTTTT. Translation: CASTQDRTATNEKLFF. The chain employs TRBV19 and TRBJ1-4, with D perhaps TRBD1 (6 bases). CDR3 length: 16 residues. Trimming cost V 7 bases and J 0 bases, with 15 bases left between them. The germline V gene has CDR1 LNHDA and CDR2 SQIVND (reference sequence).

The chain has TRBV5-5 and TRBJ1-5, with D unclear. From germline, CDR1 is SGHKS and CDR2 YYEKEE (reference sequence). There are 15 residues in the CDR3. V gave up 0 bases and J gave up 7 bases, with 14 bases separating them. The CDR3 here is CASSLVGAAGQPQHF. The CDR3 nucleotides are TGTGCCAGCAGCTTGGTCGGAGCGGCGGGCCAGCCCCAGCATTTT.

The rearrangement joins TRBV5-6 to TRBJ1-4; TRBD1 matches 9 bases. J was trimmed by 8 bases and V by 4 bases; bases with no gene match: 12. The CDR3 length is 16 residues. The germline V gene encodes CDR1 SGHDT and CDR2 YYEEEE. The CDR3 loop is CASSPRDRALQEKLFF. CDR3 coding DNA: TGTGCCAGCAGCCCGCGGGACAGGGCCTTGCAAGAAAAACTGTTTTTT.

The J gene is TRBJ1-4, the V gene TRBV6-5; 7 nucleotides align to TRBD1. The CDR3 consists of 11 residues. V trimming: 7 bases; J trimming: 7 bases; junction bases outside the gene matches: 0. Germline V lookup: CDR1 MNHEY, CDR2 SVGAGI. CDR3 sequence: CASTGGEKLFF. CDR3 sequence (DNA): TGTGCCAGCACAGGGGGTGAAAAACTGTTTTTT.

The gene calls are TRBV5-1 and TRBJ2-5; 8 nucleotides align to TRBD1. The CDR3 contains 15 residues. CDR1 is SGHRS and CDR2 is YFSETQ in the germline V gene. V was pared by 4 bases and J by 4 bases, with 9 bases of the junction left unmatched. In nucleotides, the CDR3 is TGCGCCAGCAGCGTTCAGACAGGGGAGAGAGAGACCCAGTACTTC. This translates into CASSVQTGERETQYF.

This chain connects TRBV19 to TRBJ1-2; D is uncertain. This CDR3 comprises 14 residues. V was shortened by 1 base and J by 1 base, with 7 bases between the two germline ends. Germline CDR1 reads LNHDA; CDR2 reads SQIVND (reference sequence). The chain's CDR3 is CASSIAPDNYGYTF. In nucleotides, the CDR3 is TGTGCCAGTAGTATAGCTCCAGATAACTATGGCTACACCTTC.

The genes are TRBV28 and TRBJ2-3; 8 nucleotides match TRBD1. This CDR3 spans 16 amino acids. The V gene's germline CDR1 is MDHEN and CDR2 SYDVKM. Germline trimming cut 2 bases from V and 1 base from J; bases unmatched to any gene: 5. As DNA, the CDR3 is TGTGCCAGCAGTTTACAGGGGGCGTCGGGCACAGATACGCAGTATTTT. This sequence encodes CASSLQGASGTDTQYF.

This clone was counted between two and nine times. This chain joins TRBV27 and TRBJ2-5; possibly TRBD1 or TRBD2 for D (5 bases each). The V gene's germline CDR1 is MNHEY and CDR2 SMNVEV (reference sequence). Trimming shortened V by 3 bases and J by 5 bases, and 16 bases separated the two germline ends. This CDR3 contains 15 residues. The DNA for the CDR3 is TGTGCCAGCAGTTTTTCCGTGGGACCTTGGGAGACCCAGTACTTC. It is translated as CASSFSVGPWETQYF.

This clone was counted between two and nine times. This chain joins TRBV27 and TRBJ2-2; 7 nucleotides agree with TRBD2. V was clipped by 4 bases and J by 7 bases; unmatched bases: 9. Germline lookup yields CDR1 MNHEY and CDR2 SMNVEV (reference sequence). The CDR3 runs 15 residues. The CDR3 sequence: CASSSGLERVGELFF. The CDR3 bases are TGTGCCAGCAGTTCCGGACTAGAGCGGGTCGGGGAGCTGTTTTTT.

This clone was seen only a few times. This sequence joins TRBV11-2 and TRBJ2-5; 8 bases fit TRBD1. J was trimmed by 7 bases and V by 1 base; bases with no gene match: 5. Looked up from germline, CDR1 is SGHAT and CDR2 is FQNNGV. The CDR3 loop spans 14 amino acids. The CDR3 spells CASSLGATGGTQYF. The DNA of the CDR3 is TGTGCCAGCAGCTTAGGAGCAACAGGGGGGACCCAGTACTTC.

CDR3 nucleotides: TGTGCCAGCAGCCCGGCCAGCGTTTTAGTGGTCGGAGAGACCCAGTACTTC. Residues: CASSPASVLVVGETQYF. The J gene is TRBJ2-5, the V gene TRBV7-2; the D is unclear. Germline CDR1 SGHTA, CDR2 FQGNSA. This CDR3 spans 17 amino acids. Trimming took 5 bases from V and 4 from J, leaving 23 bases between them.

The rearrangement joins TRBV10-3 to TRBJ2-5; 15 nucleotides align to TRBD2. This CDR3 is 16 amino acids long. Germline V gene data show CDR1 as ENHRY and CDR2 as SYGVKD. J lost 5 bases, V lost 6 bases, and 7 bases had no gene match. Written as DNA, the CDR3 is TGTGCCATCAGCAAAGGACTAGCGGGAGGGATGGAGACCCAGTACTTC. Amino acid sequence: CAISKGLAGGMETQYF.

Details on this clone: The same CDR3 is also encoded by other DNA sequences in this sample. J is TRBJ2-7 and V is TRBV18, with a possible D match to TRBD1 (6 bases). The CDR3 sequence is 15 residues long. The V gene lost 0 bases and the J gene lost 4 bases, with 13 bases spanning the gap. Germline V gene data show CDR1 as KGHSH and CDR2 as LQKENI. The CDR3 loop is CASSPPSGQSYEQYF. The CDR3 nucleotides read TGTGCCAGCTCACCACCCTCCGGACAGTCTTACGAGCAGTACTTC.

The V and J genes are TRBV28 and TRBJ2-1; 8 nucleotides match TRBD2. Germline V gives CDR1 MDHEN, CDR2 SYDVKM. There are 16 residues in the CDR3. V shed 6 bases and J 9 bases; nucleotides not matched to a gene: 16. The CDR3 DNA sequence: TGTGCCAGCAGACCCGCGGGGCGGGAGGAACTGGGTGAGCAGTTCTTC. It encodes CASRPAGREELGEQFF.

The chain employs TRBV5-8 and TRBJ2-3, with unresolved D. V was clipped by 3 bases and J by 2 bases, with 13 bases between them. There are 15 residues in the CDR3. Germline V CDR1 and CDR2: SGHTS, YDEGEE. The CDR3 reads CASSSSRPFTDTQYF. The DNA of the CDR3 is TGTGCCAGCAGCTCATCCCGCCCCTTCACAGATACGCAGTATTTT.

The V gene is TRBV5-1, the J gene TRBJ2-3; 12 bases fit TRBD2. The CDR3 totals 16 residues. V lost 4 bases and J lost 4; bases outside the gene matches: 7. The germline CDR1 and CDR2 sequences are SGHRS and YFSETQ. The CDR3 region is CASSKLAGGSPDTQYF. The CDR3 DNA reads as TGCGCCAGCAGCAAGCTAGCGGGAGGGTCCCCAGATACGCAGTATTTT. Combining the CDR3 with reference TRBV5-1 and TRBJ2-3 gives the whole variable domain KAGVTQTPRYLIKTRGQQVTLSCSPISGHRSVSWYQQTPGQGLQFLFEYFSETQRNKGNFPGRFSGRQFSNSRSEMNVSTLELGDSALYLCASSKLAGGSPDTQYFGPGTRLTVL.

CDR3 protein: CASSSGRVLYEQYF. The CDR3 region has the DNA TGTGCCAGCAGCTCGGGAAGGGTTCTCTACGAGCAGTACTTC. V usage is TRBV5-5 and J usage is TRBJ2-7, with a possible D match to TRBD2 (5 bases). The CDR3 spans 14 residues. Germline assignment: CDR1 SGHKS and CDR2 YYEKEE (reference sequence). Trimming took 3 bases from V and 3 from J, leaving 13 bases between them.

Here the CDR3 reads CASSPQRLNYNQPQHF. The CDR3 DNA sequence: TGTGCCAGCAGCCCCCAGCGGCTTAACTACAATCAGCCCCAGCATTTT. The chain uses TRBV28 and TRBJ1-5; no clear D gene. The length of the CDR3 is 16 residues. Trimming removed 6 bases at V and 3 bases at J, with 18 bases between. CDR1 and CDR2 (germline): MDHEN, SYDVKM.

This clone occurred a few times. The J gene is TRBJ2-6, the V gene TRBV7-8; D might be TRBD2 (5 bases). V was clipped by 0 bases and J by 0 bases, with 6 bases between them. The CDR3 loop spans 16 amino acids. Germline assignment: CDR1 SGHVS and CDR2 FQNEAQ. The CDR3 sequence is CASSLAGGSGANVLTF. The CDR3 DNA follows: TGTGCCAGCAGCTTAGCAGGAGGCTCTGGGGCCAACGTCCTGACTTTC.

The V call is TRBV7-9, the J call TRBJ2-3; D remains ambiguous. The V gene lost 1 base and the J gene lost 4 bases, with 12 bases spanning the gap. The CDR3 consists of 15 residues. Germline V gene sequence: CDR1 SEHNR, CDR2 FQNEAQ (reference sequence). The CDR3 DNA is TGTGCCAGCAGCTTAGTTGTTAGCCGCGCAGATACGCAGTATTTT. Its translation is CASSLVVSRADTQYF.

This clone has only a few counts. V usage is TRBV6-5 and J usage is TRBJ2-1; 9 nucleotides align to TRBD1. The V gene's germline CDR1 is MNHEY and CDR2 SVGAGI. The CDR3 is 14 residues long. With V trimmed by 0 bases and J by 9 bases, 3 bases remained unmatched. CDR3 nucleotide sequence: TGTGCCAGCAGTTACTCATCGGGACAGGGTGAGCAGTTCTTC. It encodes CASSYSSGQGEQFF.

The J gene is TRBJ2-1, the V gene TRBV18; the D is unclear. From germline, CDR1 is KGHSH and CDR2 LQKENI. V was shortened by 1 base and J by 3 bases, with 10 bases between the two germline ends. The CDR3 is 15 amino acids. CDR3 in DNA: TGTGCCAGCTCACCACTTTCGACAATCTACAATGAGCAGTTCTTC. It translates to CASSPLSTIYNEQFF. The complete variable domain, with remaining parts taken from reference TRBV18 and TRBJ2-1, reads NAGVMQNPRHLVRRRGQEARLRCSPMKGHSHVYWYRQLPEEGLKFMVYLQKENIIDESGMPKERFSAEFPKEGPSILRIQQVVRGDSAAYFCASSPLSTIYNEQFFGPGTRLTVL.

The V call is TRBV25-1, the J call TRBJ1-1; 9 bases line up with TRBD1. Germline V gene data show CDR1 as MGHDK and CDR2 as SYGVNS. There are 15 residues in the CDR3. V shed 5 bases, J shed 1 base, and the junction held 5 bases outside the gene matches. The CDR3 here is CASSPQGAQNTEAFF. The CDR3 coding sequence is TGTGCCAGCAGTCCACAGGGGGCGCAGAACACTGAAGCTTTCTTT.

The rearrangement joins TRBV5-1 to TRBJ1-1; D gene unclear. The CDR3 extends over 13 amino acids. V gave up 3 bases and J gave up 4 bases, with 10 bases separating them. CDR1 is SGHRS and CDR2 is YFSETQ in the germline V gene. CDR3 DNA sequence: TGCGCCAGCAGCTCACTAGTGTTCACTGAAGCTTTCTTT. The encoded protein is CASSSLVFTEAFF.

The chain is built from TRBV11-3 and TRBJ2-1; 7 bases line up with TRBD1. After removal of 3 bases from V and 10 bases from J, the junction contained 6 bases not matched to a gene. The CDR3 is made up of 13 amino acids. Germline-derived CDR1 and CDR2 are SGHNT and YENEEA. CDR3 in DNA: TGTGCCAGCAGCTTGGGCCCGGACAGGGAGCAGTTCTTC. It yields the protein CASSLGPDREQFF.

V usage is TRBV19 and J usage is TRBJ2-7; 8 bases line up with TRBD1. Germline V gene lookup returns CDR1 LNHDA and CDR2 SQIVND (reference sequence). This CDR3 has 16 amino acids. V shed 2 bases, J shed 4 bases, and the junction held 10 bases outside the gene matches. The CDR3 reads CASSIKRQGRGYEQYF. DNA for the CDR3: TGTGCCAGTAGTATAAAACGACAGGGGAGAGGGTACGAGCAGTACTTC.

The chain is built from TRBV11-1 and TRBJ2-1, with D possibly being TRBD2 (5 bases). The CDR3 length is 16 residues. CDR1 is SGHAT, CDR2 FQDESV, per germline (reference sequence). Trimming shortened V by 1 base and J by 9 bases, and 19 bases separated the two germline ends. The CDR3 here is CASSLGWENHGPEQFF. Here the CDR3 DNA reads TGTGCCAGCAGCTTAGGGTGGGAGAATCACGGCCCTGAGCAGTTCTTC.

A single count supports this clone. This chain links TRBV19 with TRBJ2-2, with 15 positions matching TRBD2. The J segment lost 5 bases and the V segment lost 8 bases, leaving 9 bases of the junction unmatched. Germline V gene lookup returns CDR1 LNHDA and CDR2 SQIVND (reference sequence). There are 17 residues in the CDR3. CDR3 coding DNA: TGTGCCAGTCGAGGACTAGCGGGAGGGAGTTGGACCGGGGAGCTGTTTTTT. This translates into CASRGLAGGSWTGELFF.

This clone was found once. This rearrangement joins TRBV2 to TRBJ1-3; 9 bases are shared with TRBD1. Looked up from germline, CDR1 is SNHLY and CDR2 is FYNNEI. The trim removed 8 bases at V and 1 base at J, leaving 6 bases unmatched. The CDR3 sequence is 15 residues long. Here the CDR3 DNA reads TGTGCCAGCGGGGACAGGGCCGTTTCTGGAAACACCATATATTTT. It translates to CASGDRAVSGNTIYF. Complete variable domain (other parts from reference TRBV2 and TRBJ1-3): EPEVTQTPSHQVTQMGQEVILRCVPISNHLYFYWYRQILGQKVEFLVSFYNNEISEKSEIFDDQFSVERPDGSNFTLKIRSTKLEDSAMYFCASGDRAVSGNTIYFGEGSWLTVV.